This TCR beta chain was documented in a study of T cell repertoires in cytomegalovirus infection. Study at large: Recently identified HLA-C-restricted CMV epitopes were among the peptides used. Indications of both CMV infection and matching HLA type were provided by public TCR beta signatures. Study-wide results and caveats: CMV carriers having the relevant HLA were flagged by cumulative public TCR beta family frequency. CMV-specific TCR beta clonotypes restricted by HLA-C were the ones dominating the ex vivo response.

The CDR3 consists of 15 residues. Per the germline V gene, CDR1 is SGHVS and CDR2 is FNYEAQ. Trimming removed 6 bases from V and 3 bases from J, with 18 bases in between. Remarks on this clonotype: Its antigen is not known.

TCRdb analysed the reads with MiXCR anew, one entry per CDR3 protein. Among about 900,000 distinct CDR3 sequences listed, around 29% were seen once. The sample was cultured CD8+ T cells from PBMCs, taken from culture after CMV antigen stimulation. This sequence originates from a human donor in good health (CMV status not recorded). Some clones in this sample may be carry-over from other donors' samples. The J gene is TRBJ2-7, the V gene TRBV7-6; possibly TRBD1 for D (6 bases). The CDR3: CASSSTGNFYYEQYF. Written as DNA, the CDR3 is TGTGCCAGCAGTTCAACAGGGAATTTTTACTACGAGCAGTACTTC.